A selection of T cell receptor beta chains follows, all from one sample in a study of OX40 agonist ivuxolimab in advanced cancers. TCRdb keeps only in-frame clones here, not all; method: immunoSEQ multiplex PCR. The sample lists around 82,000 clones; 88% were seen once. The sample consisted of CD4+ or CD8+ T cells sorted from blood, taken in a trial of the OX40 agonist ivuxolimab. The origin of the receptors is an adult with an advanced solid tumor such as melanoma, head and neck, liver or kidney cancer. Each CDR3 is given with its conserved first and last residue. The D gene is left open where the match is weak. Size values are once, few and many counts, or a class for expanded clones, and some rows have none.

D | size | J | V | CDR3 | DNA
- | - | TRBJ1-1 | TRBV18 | CASSLGLIEAFF | TGTGCCAGCTCCCTAGGTCTTATTGAAGCTTTCTTT
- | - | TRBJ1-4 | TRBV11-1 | CASSPRPSEKLFF | TGTGCCAGCAGCCCCCGCCCGTCTGAAAAACTGTTTTTT
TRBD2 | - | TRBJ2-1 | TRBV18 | CASSPVRGGPGNEQFF | TGTGCCAGCTCACCCGTCCGCGGGGGGCCAGGGAATGAGCAGTTCTTC
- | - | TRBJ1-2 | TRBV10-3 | CAISESDRDRYGYTF | TGTGCCATCAGTGAGTCCGATAGGGATCGGTATGGCTACACCTTC
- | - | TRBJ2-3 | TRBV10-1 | CASSERGYTDTQYF | TGCGCCAGCAGTGAGAGGGGATATACAGATACGCAGTATTTT
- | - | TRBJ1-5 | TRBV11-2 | CASSLVAGSNQPQHF | TGTGCCAGCAGCTTAGTGGCAGGGAGCAATCAGCCCCAGCATTTT
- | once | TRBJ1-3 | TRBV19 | CASTTQEGVGNTIYF | TGTGCCAGTACCACACAGGAGGGCGTGGGAAACACCATATATTTT
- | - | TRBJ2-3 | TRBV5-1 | CASSRSELVGGITDTQYF | TGCGCCAGCAGCCGTTCCGAACTAGTGGGGGGAATCACAGATACGCAGTATTTT
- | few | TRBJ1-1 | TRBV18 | CASSPDSPQRRAFF | TGTGCCAGCTCACCAGATTCTCCCCAGAGGAGAGCTTTCTTT
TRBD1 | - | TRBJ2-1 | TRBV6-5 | CATWDGQGNNEQFF | TGTGCCACATGGGACGGACAGGGGAACAATGAGCAGTTCTTC
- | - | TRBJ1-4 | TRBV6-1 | CASSVIRVDGMFF | TGTGCCAGCAGTGTAATACGGGTTGACGGGATGTTTTTT
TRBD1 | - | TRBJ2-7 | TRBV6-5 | CASQAIQGAYEQYF | TGTGCCAGTCAGGCGATACAGGGGGCTTACGAGCAGTACTTC
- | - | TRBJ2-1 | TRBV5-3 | CARETASYNEQFF | TGTGCCAGAGAGACGGCAAGCTACAATGAGCAGTTCTTC
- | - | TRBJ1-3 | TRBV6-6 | CASSPNGNTIYF | TGTGCCAGCAGCCCTAATGGAAACACCATATATTTT
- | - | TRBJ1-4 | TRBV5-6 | CASTRVVTNEKLFF | TGTGCCAGCACCCGAGTTGTAACTAATGAAAAACTGTTTTTT
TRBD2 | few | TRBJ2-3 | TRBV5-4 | CASSPFRLTAGGSTDTQYF | TGTGCCAGCAGCCCCTTCAGACTTACAGCGGGGGGAAGCACAGATACGCAGTATTTT
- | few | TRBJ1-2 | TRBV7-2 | CASSLDREDGYTF | TGTGCCAGCAGCCTAGACCGAGAGGATGGCTACACCTTC
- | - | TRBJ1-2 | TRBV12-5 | CASGSRERNYGYTF | TGTGCCAGTGGTTCGCGGGAGAGGAACTACGGCTACACCTTC
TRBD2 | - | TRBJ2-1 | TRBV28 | CASSLAGGPYNEQFF | TGTGCCAGCAGTTTGGCGGGGGGGCCATACAATGAGCAGTTCTTC
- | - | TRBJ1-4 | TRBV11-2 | CASSPWRLGLREKLFF | TGTGCCAGCAGCCCGTGGCGTCTTGGGTTGCGTGAAAAACTGTTTTTT
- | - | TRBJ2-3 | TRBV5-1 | CASSFGANRRSDTQYF | TGCGCCAGCAGCTTTGGGGCGAACAGGCGGTCAGATACGCAGTATTTT
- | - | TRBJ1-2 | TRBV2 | CASGSDQYGYTF | TGTGCCAGCGGGTCCGACCAATATGGCTACACCTTC
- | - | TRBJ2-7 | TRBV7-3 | CASSPSGSYEQYF | TGTGCCAGCAGCCCCTCAGGCTCCTACGAGCAGTACTTC
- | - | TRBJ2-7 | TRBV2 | CASSMGRYSYEQYF | TGTGCCAGCAGTATGGGACGGTACTCCTACGAGCAGTACTTC
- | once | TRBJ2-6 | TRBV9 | CASRDFHYSGANVLTF | TGTGCCAGCAGGGACTTTCATTACTCTGGGGCCAACGTCCTGACTTTC
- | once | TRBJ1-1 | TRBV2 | CASSPEGGSITEAFF | TGTGCCAGCAGCCCGGAAGGGGGATCAATAACTGAAGCTTTCTTT
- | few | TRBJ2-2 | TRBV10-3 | CAISKREGDTGELFF | TGTGCCATCAGTAAGAGGGAGGGGGACACCGGGGAGCTGTTTTTT
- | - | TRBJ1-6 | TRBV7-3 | CASRKGGRDSPLHF | TGTGCCAGCAGAAAGGGCGGGCGAGATTCACCCCTCCACTTT
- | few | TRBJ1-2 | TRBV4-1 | CASSQVIVGQNYGYTF | TGCGCCAGCAGCCAAGTTATAGTTGGACAAAACTATGGCTACACCTTC
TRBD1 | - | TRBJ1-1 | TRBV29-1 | CSVWDSLNTEAFF | TGCAGCGTATGGGACAGCTTGAACACTGAAGCTTTCTTT
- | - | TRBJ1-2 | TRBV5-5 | CASSPGYGYTF | TGTGCCAGCAGCCCGGGTTATGGCTACACCTTC
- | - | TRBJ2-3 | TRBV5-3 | CARSVGSHKGPRKSTDTQYF | TGTGCCAGAAGCGTAGGATCGCACAAGGGGCCGAGAAAAAGCACAGATACGCAGTATTTT
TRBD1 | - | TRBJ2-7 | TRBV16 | CASSLNRGLYEQYF | TGTGCCAGCAGCCTGAACAGGGGGCTGTACGAGCAGTACTTC
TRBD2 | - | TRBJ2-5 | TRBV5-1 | CASGRLAGGNQETQYF | TGCGCCAGCGGCAGACTAGCGGGGGGGAACCAAGAGACCCAGTACTTC
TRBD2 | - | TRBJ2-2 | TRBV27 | CASKAGLVNSGELFF | TGTGCCAGCAAGGCGGGACTAGTCAATTCGGGGGAGCTGTTTTTT
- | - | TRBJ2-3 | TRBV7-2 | CASSSRDIPTTDTQYF | TGTGCCAGCAGCTCTCGGGACATCCCGACGACAGATACGCAGTATTTT
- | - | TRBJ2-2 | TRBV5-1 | CASSLGGATGELFF | TGCGCCAGCAGCTTGGGAGGGGCCACCGGGGAGCTGTTTTTT
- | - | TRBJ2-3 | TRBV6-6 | CASSSTPDTQYF | TGTGCCAGCAGTTCCACCCCAGATACGCAGTATTTT
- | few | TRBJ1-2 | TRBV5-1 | CASSPGLILPGGETYGYTF | TGCGCCAGCAGCCCGGGACTTATTCTACCTGGAGGTGAAACCTATGGCTACACCTTC
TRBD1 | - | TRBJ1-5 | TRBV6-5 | CASSSAGTGDLPQHF | TGTGCCAGCAGTTCCGCCGGGACAGGTGATTTGCCCCAGCATTTT
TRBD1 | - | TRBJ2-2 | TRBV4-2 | CASSRQGQSTAGELFF | TGTGCCAGCAGCCGCCAGGGACAGTCGACGGCCGGGGAGCTGTTTTTT
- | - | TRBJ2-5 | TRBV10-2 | CASSESMSETQYF | TGCGCCAGCAGTGAGTCGATGTCCGAGACCCAGTACTTC
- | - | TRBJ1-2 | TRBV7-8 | CASSLERRSGARGGGYTF | TGTGCCAGCAGCTTAGAAAGGCGCAGTGGGGCTAGGGGGGGAGGCTACACCTTC
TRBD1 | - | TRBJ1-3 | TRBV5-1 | CASSTTGYTGNTIYF | TGCGCCAGCAGCACGACAGGGTATACTGGAAACACCATATATTTT
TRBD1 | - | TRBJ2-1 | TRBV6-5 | CASTGPGQDYNEQFF | TGTGCCAGCACCGGACCGGGACAGGATTACAATGAGCAGTTCTTC
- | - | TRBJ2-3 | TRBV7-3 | CASSSKYSGGTTSTDTQYF | TGTGCCAGCAGCTCAAAGTATAGTGGGGGAACCACAAGCACAGATACGCAGTATTTT
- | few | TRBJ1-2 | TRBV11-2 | CASSLVTGGAKGYTF | TGTGCCAGCAGCTTAGTAACCGGGGGCGCGAAGGGCTACACCTTC